This T cell receptor beta chain was recorded in a study of cytomegalovirus exposure and HLA in healthy donors. Use of 60 Vbeta and 13 Jbeta primers characterized the PCR. TCRdb's copy holds only in-frame clones and misses some; the assay was immunoSEQ multiplex PCR. Seen in this sample are more than 55,000 clones; the ten most common clones hold 5%. On this clone itself: What it binds is not known.

Germline V gene sequence: CDR1 MNHNS, CDR2 SASEGT. With 2 bases clipped from V and 2 bases from J, the junction kept 11 bases outside the gene matches. CDR3 length equals 18 residues. Overall study results and limits: Highest at DRB1 and lowest at HLA-C, TCR association rates differed among HLA loci in a later analysis. When a later analysis compared HLA-associated TCR beta chains with equally common others, the HLA-associated chains turned out to be more clonally expanded and to have lower generation probabilities.

The V call is TRBV6-1, the J call TRBJ2-5; 10 nucleotides line up with TRBD2. This receptor was taken from a woman aged 40-49 years in good health and CMV-seropositive. Sequencing input: PBMCs. The CDR3 DNA reads TGTGCCAGCAGTGAAAGAGGGTTTAGCGGGGGGCCTCAAGAGACCCAGTACTTC. This codes for CASSERGFSGGPQETQYF.